These 14 T cell receptor beta chains came from one sample sequenced in a study of regulatory T cells in long-lasting Graves disease (dated by TCRdb to 2020 to 2022). Library construction relied on multiplex PCR. Instrument used: Illumina HiSeq 4000. TCR beta libraries were built with iRepertoire HTBI primers and Arm-PCR amplification of CDR3 regions. The public reads were quality trimmed at Q25 with fastp and then assembled into clones with MiXCR by TCRdb, keeping productive beta chains. Entries that share a CDR3 protein sequence are merged under the most common genes and DNA. Across this sample there are approximately 460,000 distinct CDR3 sequences, with around 15% seen only once. About 10% of the sample lies in the top ten. This sample's time point label indicates: newly diagnosed GD, antithyroid drugs for less than 3 months. For both TCR sequencing and RNA sequencing, RNA was extracted from PBMCs using TRIzol.

This same sample was also part of a study on T cells in Graves' hyperthyroidism and ophthalmopathy.

Sequencing was performed on peripheral blood mononuclear cells (PBMCs), taken at new diagnosis, from a patient treated with antithyroid drugs. The receptor set was obtained from a woman aged 25 to 39 with Graves disease. Donor details come from another sample of the same person, matched by shared clones.

V gene TRBV20-1 combines with J gene TRBJ2-7; 8 bases are a match to TRBD2. Germline loops: CDR1 DFQATT, CDR2 SNEGSKA (reference sequence). This CDR3 has 13 amino acids. The junction had 17 bases not matched to a gene; V was cut back by 6 bases and J by 13 bases. CDR3 coding DNA: TGCAGTGCCCTACCGGGACTAGTCTGGGGGCAATACTTC. Encoded protein: CSALPGLVWGQYF.

This clonotype was observed many times. The V and J genes are TRBV28 and TRBJ2-2, with D tentatively TRBD2 (6 bases). The CDR3 is 14 residues long. Germline V lookup: CDR1 MDHEN, CDR2 SYDVKM. The V end was cut by 7 bases, the J end by 3 bases, with 12 bases between. CDR3 coding DNA: TGTGCCAGCATTTCCGGGAGAGACACCGGGGAGCTGTTTTTT. It specifies CASISGRDTGELFF.

V gene TRBV29-1 combines with J gene TRBJ2-7; D uncertain. The V end lost 5 bases, the J end lost 0 bases, and 5 bases lay between the germline ends. The CDR3 is 11 residues long. Germline CDR1 reads SQVTM; CDR2 reads ANQGSEA. CDR3 nucleotides: TGCAGCGTTCAGTCCTCCTACGAGCAGTACTTC. The encoded protein is CSVQSSYEQYF.

This clonotype was seen more than once but under ten times. The gene calls are TRBV6-5 and TRBJ2-3, with D maybe TRBD1 (5 bases). V was clipped by 0 bases and J by 0 bases, with 10 bases between them. The CDR3 has 16 residues. The germline CDR1 and CDR2 sequences are MNHEY and SVGAGI. CDR3 in DNA: TGTGCCAGCAGTTACTCGGTGACAGAAAGCACAGATACGCAGTATTTT. Its protein is CASSYSVTESTDTQYF.

The sample holds many counts of this clonotype. For the CDR3, the DNA is TGTGCCAGCAAGCCCCCGCGTTATAGACAGCAAAAAGCTAACCCCTACGAGCAGTACTTC. Translated, it gives CASKPPRYRQQKANPYEQYF. The genes are TRBV2 and TRBJ2-7, with D tentatively TRBD1 (5 bases). CDR1 and CDR2 (germline): SNHLY, FYNNEI. The CDR3 extends over 20 amino acids. The V gene lost 7 bases and the J gene lost 2 bases, with 33 bases spanning the gap.

This clonotype has only a few counts. The CDR3 reads CASSLVVLVLDTDTQYF. The CDR3 nucleotides read TGTGCCAGCAGCTTAGTAGTACTAGTCCTGGACACAGATACGCAGTATTTT. The chain has TRBV7-2 and TRBJ2-3, with D perhaps matching TRBD2 (5 bases). Germline loops: CDR1 SGHTA, CDR2 FQGNSA. V was trimmed by 1 base and J by 2 bases, leaving 16 bases between them. The CDR3 sequence is 17 residues long.

This clonotype was picked up many times. CDR3 residues: CASRTWRNSYEQYF. Written as DNA, the CDR3 is TGTGCCAGCAGGACCTGGCGGAACTCCTACGAGCAGTACTTC. The rearrangement links TRBV28 to TRBJ2-7; no reliable D call. The CDR3 runs to 14 residues. Germline values: CDR1 MDHEN, CDR2 SYDVKM. V was shortened by 6 bases and J by 0 bases, with 12 bases between the two germline ends. Full variable domain (rest looked up from reference TRBV28 and TRBJ2-7): DVKVTQSSRYLVKRTGEKVFLECVQDMDHENMFWYRQDPGLGLRLIYFSYDVKMKEKGDIPEGYSVSREKKERFSLILESASTNQTSMYLCASRTWRNSYEQYFGPGTRLTVT.

This clonotype has ten or more counts. The gene calls are TRBV20-1 and TRBJ2-3; D gene uncertain. The V end lost 5 bases, the J end lost 3 bases, and 6 bases lay between the germline ends. This CDR3 has 11 residues. CDR1 is DFQATT, CDR2 SNEGSKA, per germline (reference sequence). The CDR3 nucleotides read TGCAGTGCTGCTACGACAGATACGCAGTATTTT. Translating gives CSAATTDTQYF.

As concerns this clonotype: It differs at one base from a far larger clone, so likely a read error. This chain uses TRBV7-2 with TRBJ2-1; D may be TRBD2 (6 bases). The CDR3 has 15 residues. Germline V gives CDR1 SGHTA, CDR2 FQGNSA. Trimming left V 3 bases short and J 10 bases short, with 19 bases between. The CDR3 bases are TGTGCCAGCAGCTTTAGACGGGGGAGGAACTACGAGCAGTTCTTC. This sequence encodes CASSFRRGRNYEQFF. The whole variable domain, remainder taken from reference TRBV7-2 and TRBJ2-1, is GAGVSQSPSNKVTEKGKDVELRCDPISGHTALYWYRQSLGQGLEFLIYFQGNSAPDKSGLPSDRFSAERTGGSVSTLTIQRTQQEDSAVYLCASSFRRGRNYEQFFGPGTRLTVL.

This clonotype has a count of ten or more. The chain recombines TRBV6-5 with TRBJ2-1, with 8 bases aligning to TRBD1. The CDR3 runs to 15 residues. Germline values: CDR1 MNHEY, CDR2 SVGAGI. V gave up 3 bases and J gave up 3 bases; unmatched junction bases: 4. CDR3 nucleotides: TGTGCCAGCAGTTATTCTGGACAGGGCTACAATGAGCAGTTCTTC. Its protein is CASSYSGQGYNEQFF.

In this sample, this clonotype turned up many times. The chain couples TRBV11-2 to TRBJ2-7, with D hard to call. This CDR3 has 13 amino acids. V shed 6 bases and J shed 0 bases, with 9 bases lying between them. The germline V gene encodes CDR1 SGHAT and CDR2 FQNNGV. Here the CDR3 DNA reads TGTGCCAGCAGTTCCAGACCCTCCTACGAGCAGTACTTC. It is translated as CASSSRPSYEQYF.

Many counts were recorded for this clonotype. The rearrangement uses TRBV13 and TRBJ2-7, with 10 bases lining up with TRBD2. The CDR3 runs 13 residues. The junction had 4 bases not matched to a gene; V was cut back by 4 bases and J by 7 bases. Germline assignment: CDR1 PRHDT and CDR2 FYEKMQ (reference sequence). Here the CDR3 reads CASSSGLAREQYF. The CDR3 DNA sequence: TGTGCCAGCAGCTCGGGACTAGCGCGAGAGCAGTACTTC.

Comment on this clonotype: Possible read error: a much larger clone is one base away. The genes are TRBV12-3 or TRBV12-4 and TRBJ1-4; D ambiguous. This CDR3 spans 14 amino acids. V was cut by 4 bases and J by 6 bases, with 12 bases left in between. CDR3 sequence reads: CASSCGSNYEKLFF. CDR3 nucleotide sequence: TGTGCCAGCAGTTGTGGCAGCAACTATGAAAAACTGTTTTTT.

This clonotype was counted many times. V is TRBV5-1 and J is TRBJ2-5; D is unresolved. Germline V lookup: CDR1 SGHRS, CDR2 YFSETQ. Trimming removed 0 bases from V and 1 base from J, with 13 bases in between. This CDR3 is 16 amino acids long. CDR3 coding DNA: TGCGCCAGCAGCTTGGGTCCAGGATCGGGCCAAGAGACCCAGTACTTC. Its translation is CASSLGPGSGQETQYF.